The 17 T cell receptor beta chains presented below share a single source sample, sequenced in a study of identical twins. In TCRdb, the 5' RACE reads were re-called with MiXCR into one record per CDR3 protein. The sample contains around 250,000 distinct CDR3 sequences, approximately 8.3% of which appear only once. In addition, the sample was reused for a study of yellow fever vaccine responses in identical twins.

The sequenced sample consisted of CD8+ T cells sorted from blood. The source of these receptors is a woman between 18 and 30 years old in good health.

This clonotype was found a few times. V gene TRBV15 combines with J gene TRBJ2-1; tentatively, D is TRBD1 (7 bases). The V end lost 1 base, the J end lost 7 bases, and 11 bases lay between the germline ends. From germline, CDR1 is LNHNV and CDR2 YYDKDF (reference sequence). There are 14 residues in the CDR3. CDR3 region: CATSRGRGLNEQFF. The CDR3 DNA follows: TGTGCCACCAGCAGAGGGAGGGGGCTGAATGAGCAGTTCTTC.

This clonotype has just a few counts. For the CDR3, the DNA is TGTGCCAGCAGCCAACGGTGGGATGGGCACTCGTACCAAGAGACCCAGTACTTC. Amino acids: CASSQRWDGHSYQETQYF. The V and J genes are TRBV3-1 and TRBJ2-5; unclear D gene. Trimming took off 2 bases at V and 0 bases at J, with 19 bases between the two ends. The CDR3 extends over 18 amino acids. Germline CDR1 and CDR2: LGHDT and YNNKEL (reference sequence).

The table lists this clonotype with a few counts. The chain uses TRBV5-1 and TRBJ2-3; unclear D gene. Looked up from germline, CDR1 is SGHRS and CDR2 is YFSETQ. This CDR3 has 16 amino acids. V was shortened by 1 base and J by 2 bases, with 14 bases between the two germline ends. CDR3 residues: CASSLWSQVSTDTQYF. DNA for the CDR3: TGCGCCAGCAGCTTGTGGTCCCAGGTATCCACAGATACGCAGTATTTT. Complete variable domain (other parts from reference TRBV5-1 and TRBJ2-3): KAGVTQTPRYLIKTRGQQVTLSCSPISGHRSVSWYQQTPGQGLQFLFEYFSETQRNKGNFPGRFSGRQFSNSRSEMNVSTLELGDSALYLCASSLWSQVSTDTQYFGPGTRLTVL.

This clonotype has a count of ten or more. The chain links TRBV18 to TRBJ2-7; D remains unclear. V lost 3 bases and J 0 bases, leaving 6 bases between the germline ends. Germline values: CDR1 KGHSH, CDR2 LQKENI. The CDR3 has 13 residues. The CDR3 protein is CASSPASSYEQYF. As DNA, the CDR3 is TGTGCCAGCTCACCCGCAAGCTCCTACGAGCAGTACTTC.

This chain connects TRBV6-2 or TRBV6-3 to TRBJ2-4, with 10 bases matching TRBD1. CDR1 MNHEY and CDR2 SVGEGT come from the germline V gene. The CDR3 is 17 amino acids. V dropped 6 bases and J dropped 7; count of bases not matched to a gene: 15. CDR3 region: CASSHFPGTGDLNIQYF. The CDR3 nucleotides are TGTGCCAGCAGCCATTTTCCCGGGACAGGGGATTTGAACATTCAGTACTTC.

The rearrangement joins TRBV28 to TRBJ1-3, with unresolved D. CDR3 length: 16 residues. Germline CDR1 and CDR2: MDHEN and SYDVKM. Trimming left V 2 bases short and J 0 bases short, with 11 bases between. CDR3 in DNA: TGTGCCAGCAGTTTAAGAGAGTACCTCTCTGGAAACACCATATATTTT. This translates into CASSLREYLSGNTIYF.

J is TRBJ2-3 and V is TRBV9, with 9 bases aligning to TRBD2. The J segment lost 0 bases and the V segment lost 3 bases, leaving 8 bases of the junction unmatched. CDR1 is SGDLS and CDR2 is YYNGEE in the germline V gene. This CDR3 is 17 amino acids long. CDR3 coding DNA: TGTGCCAGCAGCGCAAACCCCCTAGCGGGGAGCACAGATACGCAGTATTTT. Encoded protein: CASSANPLAGSTDTQYF.

This clonotype was counted ten times or more. The chain carries TRBV4-3 and TRBJ2-3; D call uncertain. Germline V gene lookup returns CDR1 LGHNA and CDR2 YSLEER. The CDR3 spans 15 residues. The germline V and J ends were trimmed by 4 bases and 0 bases, with 11 bases remaining between them. CDR3 bases: TGCGCCAGCAGCCTGACGGCTGCTAGCACAGATACGCAGTATTTT. Encoded protein: CASSLTAASTDTQYF.

V is TRBV14 and J is TRBJ2-5; 15 bases map to TRBD2. Germline CDR1 reads SGHDN; CDR2 reads FVKESK. J lost 9 bases, V lost 1 base, and 12 bases had no gene match. This CDR3 has 18 residues. In nucleotides, the CDR3 is TGTGCCAGCAGCCAAGTTGGACTAGCGGGGGGGCCGCCTGTCCCCCAGTACTTC. Its translation: CASSQVGLAGGPPVPQYF.

This clonotype has at least ten counts. The chain recombines TRBV5-1 with TRBJ2-7, with D tentatively TRBD1 (6 bases). The ends were cut back, 4 bases at V and 3 bases at J, with 20 bases in the middle. CDR3 length: 16 amino acids. Looked up from germline, CDR1 is SGHRS and CDR2 is YFSETQ. CDR3 protein: CASSLGLGATNYEQYF. Here the CDR3 DNA reads TGCGCCAGCAGCCTAGGGTTGGGGGCGACAAACTACGAGCAGTACTTC. The complete variable domain, with remaining parts taken from reference TRBV5-1 and TRBJ2-7, reads KAGVTQTPRYLIKTRGQQVTLSCSPISGHRSVSWYQQTPGQGLQFLFEYFSETQRNKGNFPGRFSGRQFSNSRSEMNVSTLELGDSALYLCASSLGLGATNYEQYFGPGTRLTVT.

J is TRBJ1-2 and V is TRBV14, with 9 bases lining up with TRBD1. The length of the CDR3 is 14 residues. The V and J ends lost 6 bases and 5 bases, in that order; junction bases with no gene match: 7. Germline CDR1 SGHDN, CDR2 FVKESK. DNA of the CDR3: TGTGCCAGCAGTATGGAGACAGGGGGATATGGCTACACCTTC. Its translation: CASSMETGGYGYTF.

This clonotype occurred many times. The chain links TRBV29-1 to TRBJ1-1, with 10 bases matching TRBD1. V lost 1 base, J lost 1 base, and 15 bases stayed unmatched. The CDR3 spans 19 residues. Germline values: CDR1 SQVTM, CDR2 ANQGSEA. CDR3 protein: CSVEGGDRGRWDPNTEAFF. DNA of the CDR3: TGCAGCGTTGAAGGAGGGGACAGGGGAAGATGGGATCCGAACACTGAAGCTTTCTTT.

This chain connects TRBV7-9 to TRBJ2-5; 9 positions agree with TRBD2. Germline assignment: CDR1 SEHNR and CDR2 FQNEAQ (reference sequence). The ends lost 3 bases at V and 3 bases at J; junction bases unmatched: 2. This CDR3 is built from 14 residues. DNA for the CDR3: TGTGCCAGCAGCTTTAGCGGGAGCGAAGAGACCCAGTACTTC. It yields the protein CASSFSGSEETQYF.

In its sample, this clonotype was seen a few times. This sequence joins TRBV11-2 and TRBJ1-1; 7 nucleotides agree with TRBD1. This CDR3 comprises 17 residues. J gave up 3 bases and V 4 bases, and 14 bases lay outside the gene matches. Germline CDR1 is SGHAT and CDR2 is FQNNGV. The CDR3 region is CASSSEGRTGDDTEAFF. The CDR3 DNA reads TGTGCCAGCAGCTCCGAGGGGCGGACAGGCGATGACACTGAAGCTTTCTTT.

This chain uses TRBV27 with TRBJ2-3; tentatively, D is TRBD1 or TRBD2 (5 bases each). CDR1 is MNHEY and CDR2 is SMNVEV in the germline V gene (reference sequence). Trimming took off 8 bases at V and 2 bases at J, with 17 bases between the two ends. The CDR3 totals 15 residues. This CDR3 reads CASGISRGLTDTQYF. The CDR3 nucleotides read TGTGCCAGCGGGATATCCCGGGGCCTCACAGATACGCAGTATTTT.

This clonotype was seen a handful of times. V gene TRBV5-4 combines with J gene TRBJ2-3, with 11 bases identical to TRBD2. This CDR3 has 19 amino acids. J lost 6 bases, V lost 1 base, and 16 bases had no gene match. Germline V lookup: CDR1 SGHNT, CDR2 YYREEE (reference sequence). The CDR3 region has the DNA TGTGCCAGCAGCTTGTGGTCTAGCGGGGGGACGCCTCCGCTCGATACGCAGTATTTT. Its protein is CASSLWSSGGTPPLDTQYF.

The rearrangement uses TRBV20-1 and TRBJ2-2, with 8 nucleotides matching TRBD1. This CDR3 contains 16 residues. With V trimmed by 3 bases and J by 3 bases, 9 bases remained unmatched. Germline V lookup: CDR1 DFQATT, CDR2 SNEGSKA (reference sequence). CDR3 nucleotides: TGCAGTGCTAGGCAGACAGGGGCTATTCACACCGGGGAGCTGTTTTTT. It translates to CSARQTGAIHTGELFF.